The 9 T cell receptor beta chains below all came from one sample that was sequenced in a study of shared clonotypes between healthy human individuals. Only CD45RO-negative cells positively selected for CCR7 counted as naive CD8 cells, so terminally differentiated effector memory CD45RA+ cells were excluded. TCRdb's table, derived via immunoSEQ multiplex PCR, lists solely in-frame clones and lacks some. Found here are over 750,000 clones, 96% of them singletons; the top ten hold less than 0.25%. Sequenced: naive CD8+ T cells sorted from blood. These receptors were obtained from a man aged 25 to 40 in good health.

The V call is TRBV6-6, the J call TRBJ2-3; 10 bases are a match to TRBD1. V lost 2 bases and J lost 6; bases outside the gene matches: 8. The CDR3 extends over 16 amino acids. The germline CDR1 and CDR2 sequences are MNHNY and SVGAGI (reference sequence). The CDR3 coding sequence is TGTGCCAGCAGTTACCGGGACAGGGGTTTGGGGGATACGCAGTATTTT. Translation: CASSYRDRGLGDTQYF.

Note on this clone: This sample also contains other DNA sequences that code for the same CDR3. The chain combines TRBV27 with TRBJ2-7; D perhaps matches TRBD2 (5 bases). Germline-derived CDR1 and CDR2 are MNHEY and SMNVEV (reference sequence). V was trimmed by 3 bases and J by 2 bases, leaving 8 bases between them. This CDR3 has 13 amino acids. The CDR3 spells CASSFGLTYEQYF. In nucleotides, the CDR3 is TGTGCCAGCAGTTTTGGACTCACCTACGAGCAGTACTTC.

The CDR3 loop reads CASSQESGQSYNEQFF. CDR3 nucleotide sequence: TGTGCCAGCAGCCAAGAAAGCGGGCAATCCTACAATGAGCAGTTCTTC. The rearrangement uses TRBV14 and TRBJ2-1; weak D call: TRBD2 (6 bases). There are 16 residues in the CDR3. CDR1 SGHDN and CDR2 FVKESK come from the germline V gene. V was pared by 0 bases and J by 1 base, with 10 bases between.

The chain uses TRBV9 and TRBJ2-6, with TRBD2 as a possible D gene (5 bases). The CDR3 length is 17 residues. V lost 0 bases and J 0 bases, leaving 10 bases between the germline ends. Germline assignment: CDR1 SGDLS and CDR2 YYNGEE. CDR3: CASSVVVAPSGANVLTF. In DNA form, the CDR3 reads TGTGCCAGCAGCGTAGTCGTAGCGCCCTCTGGGGCCAACGTCCTGACTTTC.

V usage is TRBV5-4 and J usage is TRBJ2-3; D ambiguous. Germline CDR1 and CDR2: SGHNT and YYREEE (reference sequence). V was clipped by 4 bases and J by 0 bases, with 6 bases between them. The CDR3 loop spans 13 amino acids. The CDR3 DNA reads as TGTGCCAGCAGCCCCCCGAGCACAGATACGCAGTATTTT. Translating it yields CASSPPSTDTQYF.

This clone showed up just once. The chain links TRBV4-1 to TRBJ2-2; D is undetermined. V was clipped by 2 bases and J by 8 bases, with 6 bases between them. Germline CDR1 and CDR2: MGHRA and YSYEKL. This CDR3 comprises 12 residues. The CDR3 nucleotides are TGCGCCAGCAGCCAACGGACGGGGGAGCTGTTTTTT. Its translation: CASSQRTGELFF.

This chain links TRBV4-1 with TRBJ1-4; tentatively, D is TRBD1 (6 bases). Germline values: CDR1 MGHRA, CDR2 YSYEKL. CDR3 length: 14 residues. V dropped 4 bases and J dropped 13 bases, with 19 bases sitting between them. Here the CDR3 DNA reads TGCGCCAGCAGCCGTCCAGGGGAAATGATTGGACTGTTTTTT. This sequence encodes CASSRPGEMIGLFF.

J is TRBJ1-2 and V is TRBV5-8; 8 positions match TRBD1. Germline CDR1 reads SGHTS; CDR2 reads YDEGEE. The CDR3 consists of 17 residues. The V gene end was trimmed by 4 bases and the J gene end by 1 base; junction bases not matched to a gene: 12. Here the CDR3 DNA reads TGTGCCAGCAGCCGAACAGTTACAGGGGGTCTTAACTATGGCTACACCTTC. It is translated as CASSRTVTGGLNYGYTF.

The gene calls are TRBV7-9 and TRBJ2-6, with TRBD1 matching over 8 bases. After removal of 5 bases from V and 0 bases from J, the junction contained 9 bases not matched to a gene. The CDR3 has 18 residues. Germline V lookup: CDR1 SEHNR, CDR2 FQNEAQ (reference sequence). The CDR3 DNA follows: TGTGCCAGCAGCCCTACAGGGGGATCGGGCTCTGGGGCCAACGTCCTGACTTTC. It is translated as CASSPTGGSGSGANVLTF. Based on the CDR3 plus reference TRBV7-9 and TRBJ2-6, the full variable domain is DTGVSQNPRHKITKRGQNVTFRCDPISEHNRLYWYRQTLGQGPEFLTYFQNEAQLEKSRLLSDRFSAERPKGSFSTLEIQRTEQGDSAMYLCASSPTGGSGSGANVLTFGAGSRLTVL.